The 21 T cell receptor beta chains reported below all come from one sample, sequenced in a study of blood T cell repertoires in COVID-19 (dated by TCRdb to between 2020 and 2021). Preparation of the library involved the immunoSEQ multiplex PCR assay. In TCRdb, the immuneACCESS table is reduced to in-frame sequences with V and J assigned. These tables do not hold every clone; where another copy was compared, an unresolved V gene accounts for under half, and the others remain unexplained. Within this sample are approximately 300,000 clones, with around nine tenths of them counted one time only. The top ten constitute about 5.2% of the sample. The material sequenced was PBMCs or T cells enriched from blood (not recorded which). These receptors came from a man aged 55 to 69 who had recovered from COVID-19.

The chain joins TRBV21-1 to TRBJ1-4. TRBV21-1 is given as a pseudogene. This CDR3 has 17 amino acids. DNA of the CDR3: TGTGCCAGCAGCCAAAGCTGGGGGACTCCTACTAATGAAAAACTGTTTTTT. Translated, it gives CASSQSWGTPTNEKLFF.

This chain connects TRBV5-6 to TRBJ2-3; 10 bases fit TRBD2. The CDR3 covers 16 residues. The germline gives CDR1 SGHDT, CDR2 YYEEEE. V was clipped by 4 bases and J by 0 bases; unmatched bases: 5. The CDR3, as DNA: TGTGCCAGCAGCCCCTCGACTAGCGGGAGCACAGATACGCAGTATTTT. It specifies CASSPSTSGSTDTQYF.

This clone was counted between two and nine times. The chain recombines TRBV6-1 with TRBJ2-3; 8 bases line up with TRBD2. Germline trimming cut 3 bases from V and 5 bases from J; bases unmatched to any gene: 4. This CDR3 comprises 14 residues. Germline V gene sequence: CDR1 MNHNS, CDR2 SASEGT. CDR3 in amino acids: CASSEGLDLDTQYF. CDR3 sequence (DNA): TGTGCCAGCAGTGAGGGACTAGACTTAGATACGCAGTATTTT.

The CDR3 DNA reads as TGTGCCAGTAGTATAGTTCCATACAATGAGCAGTTCTTC. Its translation: CASSIVPYNEQFF. J is TRBJ2-1 and V is TRBV19; D not certain. Germline loops: CDR1 LNHDA, CDR2 SQIVND (reference sequence). Trimming took off 1 base at V and 4 bases at J, with 5 bases between the two ends. The CDR3 runs 13 residues.

In its sample, this clone was seen once. The chain is built from TRBV3-1 (or the pseudogene TRBV3-2) and TRBJ2-5; maybe TRBD2 (6 bases). Trimming pared 3 bases from V and 2 bases from J, leaving 19 bases between. This CDR3 has 17 amino acids. Germline CDR1 reads LGHDT; CDR2 reads YNNKEL (reference sequence). CDR3 protein: CASSHQLARGPQETQYF. CDR3 sequence (DNA): TGTGCCAGCAGCCACCAGCTAGCGCGGGGTCCGCAAGAGACCCAGTACTTC.

The V gene is TRBV6-5, the J gene TRBJ1-5; TRBD1 is a possible D gene (5 bases). The germline V gene encodes CDR1 MNHEY and CDR2 SVGAGI. V was clipped by 0 bases and J by 5 bases, with 8 bases between them. The CDR3 totals 14 residues. This chain's CDR3 is CASSYSGADQPQHF. The CDR3 DNA is TGTGCCAGCAGTTACTCAGGGGCGGATCAGCCCCAGCATTTT.

The chain recombines TRBV11-2 with TRBJ1-1, with TRBD1 matching 8 bases. CDR1 is SGHAT, CDR2 FQNNGV, per germline. This CDR3 has 15 amino acids. The ends lost 4 bases at V and 1 base at J; junction bases unmatched: 5. CDR3 coding DNA: TGTGCCAGCAGCTCCTGGACAGGGACGAACACTGAAGCTTTCTTT. It yields the protein CASSSWTGTNTEAFF.

The chain combines TRBV4-1 with TRBJ2-2; the match to TRBD2 covers 7 bases. Germline CDR1 is MGHRA and CDR2 is YSYEKL. V lost 0 bases, J lost 0 bases, and 13 bases stayed unmatched. This CDR3 has 20 residues. Here the CDR3 reads CASSQDQRWLAEANTGELFF. The CDR3 DNA reads as TGCGCCAGCAGCCAAGACCAGAGGTGGCTAGCGGAGGCGAACACCGGGGAGCTGTTTTTT.

This chain links TRBV5-1 with TRBJ2-1, with D maybe TRBD2 (6 bases). Trimming removed 0 bases at V and 3 bases at J, with 13 bases between. CDR1 is SGHRS and CDR2 is YFSETQ in the germline V gene. The CDR3 is 16 residues long. CDR3 bases: TGCGCCAGCAGCTTGGGGCTAGCGAGAGACTACAATGAGCAGTTCTTC. Amino acids: CASSLGLARDYNEQFF.

This sequence joins TRBV3-1 (or the pseudogene TRBV3-2) and TRBJ1-6; 9 nucleotides line up with TRBD1. The germline gives CDR1 LGHDT, CDR2 YNNKEL (reference sequence). This CDR3 contains 12 residues. Unmatched junction bases numbered 0, after V lost 8 bases and J lost 7 bases. DNA of the CDR3: TGTGCCAGCGGACAGGGGAATTCACCCCTCCACTTT. Amino acids: CASGQGNSPLHF.

The chain carries TRBV7-2 and TRBJ1-2, with a possible D match to TRBD1 (6 bases). V gave up 5 bases and J gave up 5 bases, with 15 bases separating them. Per germline, CDR1 SGHTA and CDR2 FQGNSA. This CDR3 has 14 amino acids. The CDR3 nucleotides are TGTGCCAGCAGCACCAGGACAGCCCTGTATGGCTACACCTTC. Amino acids: CASSTRTALYGYTF.

CDR3 sequence: CASSHRTDTQYF. The CDR3 region has the DNA TGTGCCAGCAGCCACAGGACAGATACGCAGTATTTT. This chain connects TRBV11-2 to TRBJ2-3, with D possibly matching TRBD1 (5 bases). The CDR3 runs to 12 residues. The ends were cut back, 5 bases at V and 3 bases at J, with 6 bases in the middle. Germline CDR1 reads SGHAT; CDR2 reads FQNNGV.

This clone has a single count. The chain uses TRBV7-6 and TRBJ2-7; 7 nucleotides line up with TRBD1. Looked up from germline, CDR1 is SGHVS and CDR2 is FNYEAQ. This CDR3 contains 16 residues. V gave up 2 bases and J gave up 1 base; unmatched junction bases: 8. The CDR3 spells CASSLLGTDLSYEQYF. The CDR3 DNA is TGTGCCAGCAGCTTACTGGGGACAGACCTGTCCTACGAGCAGTACTTC.

J is TRBJ2-1 and V is TRBV19; D gene unclear. CDR1 and CDR2 from the germline V gene are LNHDA and SQIVND (reference sequence). This CDR3 contains 13 residues. V was cut by 1 base and J by 3 bases, with 4 bases left in between. CDR3 sequence reads: CASSIAGYNEQFF. The CDR3 region has the DNA TGTGCCAGTAGTATAGCGGGCTACAATGAGCAGTTCTTC.

This chain joins TRBV7-9 and TRBJ2-3, with D possibly being TRBD1 (6 bases). CDR3 length: 16 amino acids. Germline-derived CDR1 and CDR2 are SEHNR and FQNEAQ (reference sequence). V was trimmed by 5 bases and J by 4 bases, leaving 19 bases between them. Here the CDR3 DNA reads TGTGCCAGCAGCAACGGACCGGTTGAGGGGGCAGATACGCAGTATTTT. Its protein is CASSNGPVEGADTQYF.

This clone occurred once. The V gene is TRBV29-1, the J gene TRBJ1-1; maybe TRBD1 (6 bases). Per germline, CDR1 SQVTM and CDR2 ANQGSEA. The CDR3 is 14 amino acids. V lost 7 bases and J 1 base, leaving 16 bases between the germline ends. The CDR3 bases are TGCAGCGGCGCTTGGGGGACACCGAACACTGAAGCTTTCTTT. Encoded protein: CSGAWGTPNTEAFF. Full variable domain (rest looked up from reference TRBV29-1 and TRBJ1-1): SAVISQKPSRDICQRGTSLTIQCQVDSQVTMMFWYRQQPGQSLTLIATANQGSEATYESGFVIDKFPISRPNLTFSTLTVSNMSPEDSSIYLCSGAWGTPNTEAFFGQGTRLTVV.

This clone was counted between two and nine times. The genes are TRBV28 and TRBJ2-2, with TRBD2 identical over 10 bases. V shed 5 bases and J 2 bases; nucleotides not matched to a gene: 5. CDR3 size: 16 residues. Germline V gene data show CDR1 as MDHEN and CDR2 as SYDVKM. The DNA for the CDR3 is TGTGCCAGCAGTCTCAGCGGGGGGGGCAACACCGGGGAGCTGTTTTTT. Translation gives CASSLSGGGNTGELFF.

V usage is TRBV7-6 and J usage is TRBJ2-2; D possibly corresponds to TRBD1 (5 bases). Looked up from germline, CDR1 is SGHVS and CDR2 is FNYEAQ. This CDR3 is 12 amino acids long. V lost 8 bases to trimming and J lost 5 bases, with 9 bases between them. The CDR3 loop reads CASQGRTGELFF. For the CDR3, the DNA is TGTGCCAGCCAGGGCCGAACCGGGGAGCTGTTTTTT.

As to this clone: This specimen includes other DNA sequences encoding the same CDR3. The rearrangement joins TRBV5-1 to TRBJ1-2; D gene unclear. Germline V CDR1 and CDR2: SGHRS, YFSETQ. This CDR3 has 14 residues. With 0 bases removed from V and 3 bases from J, the gap between germline ends came to 9 bases. The CDR3 here is CASSLGAGDYGYTF. DNA for the CDR3: TGCGCCAGCAGCTTGGGCGCTGGTGACTATGGCTACACCTTC.

The rearrangement joins TRBV25-1 to TRBJ2-5; 7 nucleotides agree with TRBD1. V lost 7 bases and J lost 5; bases outside the gene matches: 13. Looked up from germline, CDR1 is MGHDK and CDR2 is SYGVNS. This CDR3 is built from 15 residues. CDR3 in DNA: TGTGCCAGCACCCCTTGGCAGGGGGTAGGGGAGACCCAGTACTTC. Translating it yields CASTPWQGVGETQYF. The variable domain in full, with the rest retrieved from reference TRBV25-1 and TRBJ2-5, is EADIYQTPRYLVIGTGKKITLECSQTMGHDKMYWYQQDPGMELHLIHYSYGVNSTEKGDLSSESTVSRIRTEHFPLTLESARPSHTSQYLCASTPWQGVGETQYFGPGTRLLVL.

This sequence joins TRBV28 and TRBJ1-5; D perhaps matches TRBD1 (6 bases). The CDR3 covers 14 residues. The germline V gene has CDR1 MDHEN and CDR2 SYDVKM. V was clipped by 2 bases and J by 6 bases, with 11 bases between them. The CDR3 region is CASSLQGFGQPQHF. CDR3 in DNA: TGTGCCAGCAGTTTACAGGGGTTTGGTCAGCCCCAGCATTTT.